One sample yielded the 24 T cell receptor beta chains listed below, sequenced in a study of radiotherapy plus CTLA-4 blockade in lung cancer. This table comes from immunoSEQ multiplex PCR, and its TCRdb copy is limited to in-frame clones, with some not included. This table holds about 88,000 clones, 72% found once. Sequencing used peripheral blood, obtained from a patient treated with radiotherapy plus ipilimumab. These receptors were taken from a human donor with non-small cell lung cancer that progressed on radiotherapy plus ipilimumab.

This clone came up a few times. This sequence joins TRBV18 and TRBJ2-6; D is unclear. The germline V and J ends were trimmed by 3 bases and 1 base, with 10 bases remaining between them. CDR1 is KGHSH and CDR2 is LQKENI in the germline V gene. The CDR3 extends over 16 amino acids. CDR3 sequence: CASSPGPRSGANVLTF. The CDR3 DNA sequence: TGTGCCAGCTCACCCGGACCGAGATCTGGGGCCAACGTCCTGACTTTC.

V gene TRBV12-1 combines with J gene TRBJ2-3; the listed D gene, TRBD2, was not tested against the DNA. TRBV12-1 is a pseudogene. The CDR3 contains 15 residues. In DNA form, the CDR3 reads TGTGCCAGCAGAAAGCGGGGGGCTCGGGAGGGTACGCAGTATTTT. It encodes CASRKRGAREGTQYF.

This clone was found a few times. The V call is TRBV27, the J call TRBJ2-2, with a possible D match to TRBD1 (7 bases). CDR1 and CDR2 from the germline V gene are MNHEY and SMNVEV (reference sequence). The CDR3 sequence is 15 residues long. V was trimmed by 5 bases and J by 1 base, leaving 11 bases between them. The DNA of the CDR3 is TGTGCCAGCAGTCAGGGGGGCTTGAACACCGGGGAGCTGTTTTTT. Translating it yields CASSQGGLNTGELFF.

The V gene is TRBV6-5, the J gene TRBJ2-7; D is perhaps TRBD1 or TRBD2 (7 bases each). Germline loops: CDR1 MNHEY, CDR2 SVGAGI. The CDR3 covers 14 residues. With 11 bases removed from V and 0 bases from J, the gap between germline ends came to 17 bases. This CDR3 is CAVRGGWPSYEQYF. The CDR3 DNA is TGTGCCGTCAGGGGGGGCTGGCCCTCCTACGAGCAGTACTTC.

The chain carries TRBV2 and TRBJ1-3; D remains ambiguous. V lost 5 bases to trimming and J lost 6 bases, with 2 bases between them. Germline V gene sequence: CDR1 SNHLY, CDR2 FYNNEI. The CDR3 runs to 10 residues. CDR3 nucleotides: TGTGCCAGCAGTCTAAACACCATATATTTT. It encodes CASSLNTIYF. The variable domain in full, with the rest retrieved from reference TRBV2 and TRBJ1-3, is EPEVTQTPSHQVTQMGQEVILRCVPISNHLYFYWYRQILGQKVEFLVSFYNNEISEKSEIFDDQFSVERPDGSNFTLKIRSTKLEDSAMYFCASSLNTIYFGEGSWLTVV.

The gene calls are TRBV9 and TRBJ1-1; D is possibly TRBD1 (6 bases). V dropped 3 bases and J dropped 4 bases, with 13 bases sitting between them. This CDR3 is 14 amino acids long. The V gene's germline CDR1 is SGDLS and CDR2 YYNGEE. The CDR3 is CASSGGPEGTEAFF. In DNA form, the CDR3 reads TGTGCCAGCAGCGGGGGGCCTGAGGGCACTGAAGCTTTCTTT.

In this sample, this clone turned up once. This sequence joins TRBV19 and TRBJ2-1, with a possible D match to TRBD2 (5 bases). There are 13 residues in the CDR3. V gave up 3 bases and J gave up 7 bases, with 10 bases separating them. Germline CDR1 reads LNHDA; CDR2 reads SQIVND (reference sequence). The CDR3 spells CASSITSLNEQFF. The CDR3 DNA is TGTGCCAGTAGTATCACTAGTTTGAATGAGCAGTTCTTC.

The CDR3 DNA follows: TGCGCCAGCAGCCGAAGCACAGATACGCAGTATTTT. Translation: CASSRSTDTQYF. J is TRBJ2-3 and V is TRBV4-1; D gene ambiguous. V was shortened by 4 bases and J by 0 bases, with 2 bases between the two germline ends. This CDR3 has 12 amino acids. Per germline, CDR1 MGHRA and CDR2 YSYEKL.

This clone was seen many times. The chain uses TRBV6-1 and TRBJ1-3; D is undetermined. The V and J ends lost 3 bases and 0 bases respectively, with 9 bases between them. The CDR3 spans 15 residues. The germline V gene has CDR1 MNHNS and CDR2 SASEGT. The CDR3 nucleotides are TGTGCCAGCAGTGAGGGCAGCTTCTCTGGAAACACCATATATTTT. Translating gives CASSEGSFSGNTIYF.

This clone was seen only once. This chain uses TRBV2 with TRBJ2-1; D ambiguous. Deletions cut 5 bases from V and 9 bases from J, with 11 bases between. There are 12 residues in the CDR3. Germline V gives CDR1 SNHLY, CDR2 FYNNEI. The CDR3: CASSLFGLEQFF. DNA of the CDR3: TGTGCCAGCAGTTTGTTCGGGCTTGAGCAGTTCTTC. The full variable domain, rest sourced from reference TRBV2 and TRBJ2-1, is EPEVTQTPSHQVTQMGQEVILRCVPISNHLYFYWYRQILGQKVEFLVSFYNNEISEKSEIFDDQFSVERPDGSNFTLKIRSTKLEDSAMYFCASSLFGLEQFFGPGTRLTVL.

CDR3 sequence reads: CASSPRQGASTDTQYF. CDR3 sequence (DNA): TGTGCCAGCAGTCCCAGACAGGGGGCTAGCACAGATACGCAGTATTTT. V gene TRBV7-9 combines with J gene TRBJ2-3; 10 nucleotides match TRBD1. Trimming took 6 bases from V and 0 from J; bases not matched to a gene: 6. This CDR3 contains 16 residues. Germline lookup yields CDR1 SEHNR and CDR2 FQNEAQ (reference sequence).

The genes are TRBV6-1 and TRBJ2-6, with D possibly called TRBD1 or TRBD2 (5 bases each). V was clipped by 4 bases and J by 2 bases, with 12 bases between them. This CDR3 comprises 16 residues. Germline V gives CDR1 MNHNS, CDR2 SASEGT. CDR3 loop: CASSGDPSPGANVLTF. In nucleotides, the CDR3 is TGTGCCAGCAGTGGGGACCCAAGTCCTGGGGCCAACGTCCTGACTTTC.

The chain couples TRBV18 to TRBJ1-5; possible D gene TRBD1, 6 bases. The germline V and J ends were trimmed by 6 bases and 7 bases, with 19 bases remaining between them. The CDR3 contains 15 residues. Germline V gene lookup returns CDR1 KGHSH and CDR2 LQKENI. CDR3 in DNA: TGTGCCAGCTCCCCAAGAACAGGGCCTCTGCAGCCCCAGCATTTT. It encodes CASSPRTGPLQPQHF.

The chain joins TRBV28 to TRBJ1-2; 8 nucleotides agree with TRBD1. Looked up from germline, CDR1 is MDHEN and CDR2 is SYDVKM. J gave up 0 bases and V 6 bases, and 6 bases lay outside the gene matches. The CDR3 runs 15 residues. DNA of the CDR3: TGTGCCAGCAGACAACCGACAGGGGCTAACTATGGCTACACCTTC. Protein product: CASRQPTGANYGYTF.

This clone was observed a few times. This chain connects TRBV19 to TRBJ1-2, with D hard to call. This CDR3 spans 16 amino acids. The V and J ends lost 4 bases and 1 base respectively, with 16 bases between them. From germline, CDR1 is LNHDA and CDR2 SQIVND (reference sequence). CDR3 nucleotides: TGTGCCAGTAGTACTCTCCAGACCGGGATTAACTATGGCTACACCTTC. It yields the protein CASSTLQTGINYGYTF.

Note on this clone: At the DNA level, this CDR3 is encoded by other sequences in the same sample as well. V is TRBV9 and J is TRBJ2-3, with 14 positions matching TRBD2. Germline CDR1 and CDR2: SGDLS and YYNGEE. There are 16 residues in the CDR3. V gave up 4 bases and J gave up 4 bases; unmatched junction bases: 5. The CDR3 loop reads CASSPGLAGGADTQYF. CDR3 coding DNA: TGTGCCAGCAGCCCCGGACTAGCGGGAGGCGCAGATACGCAGTATTTT.

V and J are TRBV6-1 and TRBJ2-1; the match to TRBD1 covers 12 bases. The CDR3 is 15 amino acids. CDR1 and CDR2 from the germline V gene are MNHNS and SASEGT. V was pared by 4 bases and J by 7 bases, with 5 bases of the junction left unmatched. In DNA, the CDR3 is TGTGCCAGCAGTGGACCGGGACAGGGGGCGAATGAGCAGTTCTTC. This translates into CASSGPGQGANEQFF.

J is TRBJ1-1 and V is TRBV6-6, with TRBD1 matching 7 bases. Germline V CDR1 and CDR2: MNHNY, SVGAGI (reference sequence). The CDR3 has 15 amino acids. V was clipped by 2 bases and J by 2 bases; unmatched bases: 5. The CDR3 DNA reads TGTGCCAGCAGTTACGGGACAGAAGTAAACACTGAAGCTTTCTTT. This gives the protein CASSYGTEVNTEAFF.

The J gene is TRBJ1-6, the V gene TRBV7-8; D is uncertain. The germline gives CDR1 SGHVS, CDR2 FQNEAQ. With 2 bases removed from V and 8 bases from J, the gap between germline ends came to 7 bases. CDR3 length: 13 amino acids. CDR3 bases: TGTGCCAGCAGCTTAAGTGGGGATTCACCCCTCCACTTT. Protein product: CASSLSGDSPLHF.

The genes are TRBV5-1 and TRBJ1-6, with 11 bases fitting TRBD1. Germline values: CDR1 SGHRS, CDR2 YFSETQ. Trimming removed 4 bases from V and 5 bases from J; junction bases left unmatched: 5. The CDR3 contains 16 residues. In nucleotides, the CDR3 is TGCGCCAGCAGCGGACAGGGGGCTGGCAATAATTCACCCCTCCACTTT. It translates to CASSGQGAGNNSPLHF.

This clone was seen a few times. The genes are TRBV11-2 and TRBJ2-3; D perhaps matches TRBD1 (6 bases). Germline CDR1 SGHAT, CDR2 FQNNGV. V lost 5 bases, J lost 5 bases, and 11 bases lay in between. CDR3 size: 13 residues. The CDR3 bases are TGTGCCAGCAGCCATTGGACAGTAGATACGCAGTATTTT. It yields the protein CASSHWTVDTQYF.

This chain joins TRBV2 and TRBJ2-2, with a tentative D call TRBD1 (6 bases). The V and J ends lost 5 bases and 0 bases respectively, with 13 bases between them. This CDR3 has 16 amino acids. In germline, CDR1 is SNHLY, CDR2 FYNNEI. In nucleotides, the CDR3 is TGTGCCAGCAGTTTAAACAGGGTTGCGAACACCGGGGAGCTGTTTTTT. Translation gives CASSLNRVANTGELFF.

The V gene is TRBV28, the J gene TRBJ2-3; TRBD2 matches 9 bases. The germline V gene encodes CDR1 MDHEN and CDR2 SYDVKM. The trim removed 4 bases at V and 1 base at J, leaving 9 bases unmatched. The CDR3 sequence is 17 residues long. CDR3 residues: CASSSQRGAGGTDTQYF. The CDR3 bases are TGTGCCAGCAGTTCCCAGCGGGGGGCAGGGGGCACAGATACGCAGTATTTT. Full variable domain (rest looked up from reference TRBV28 and TRBJ2-3): DVKVTQSSRYLVKRTGEKVFLECVQDMDHENMFWYRQDPGLGLRLIYFSYDVKMKEKGDIPEGYSVSREKKERFSLILESASTNQTSMYLCASSSQRGAGGTDTQYFGPGTRLTVL.

This clone was seen a few times. The CDR3 sequence: CASSADRVSSYEQYF. The DNA for the CDR3 is TGTGCCAGCAGTGCGGACAGGGTAAGCTCCTACGAGCAGTACTTC. The rearrangement links TRBV6-1 to TRBJ2-7; 8 bases match TRBD1. V trimming: 4 bases; J trimming: 0 bases; junction bases outside the gene matches: 5. Germline-derived CDR1 and CDR2 are MNHNS and SASEGT. This CDR3 is 15 amino acids long.